The present T cell receptor beta chain was sequenced within a study of T cell changes during pregnancy in multiple sclerosis. Germline CDR1 and CDR2: SGHTS and YDEGEE. The CDR3 totals 15 residues. V was pared by 2 bases and J by 5 bases, with 14 bases between. Sequencing was performed with immunoSEQ multiplex PCR; in TCRdb, only in-frame clones are kept and a portion is missing. Among tens of thousands of clones, about nine tenths were seen once, and the ten largest hold around 0.5%. The genes are TRBV5-8 and TRBJ2-1; D not certain. The sequences come from CD4+ T cells from peripheral blood mononuclear cells, collected in the second trimester of pregnancy. This clonotype originated in a female donor in good health, enrolled as a control in a pregnancy study. The DNA of the CDR3 is TGTGCCAGCAGCTTCTATGGCGGAACCAACAATGAGCAGTTCTTC. Its protein is CASSFYGGTNNEQFF.